Below, one T cell receptor beta chain is given with its context. This sample is drawn from a study of blood T cell repertoires in COVID-19. Under the authors' procedure: The authors estimated nucleated cell counts from reference gene primer amplification. Here immunoSEQ multiplex PCR was the method, and the copy in TCRdb shows in-frame clones only, minus some. V, J and clone size are taken as reported in that table, and D and trimming were inferred from the DNA itself. The profile shows approximately 170,000 clones, approximately 86% of them singletons. Germline lookup yields CDR1 SGHTA and CDR2 FQGTGA. The CDR3 extends over 14 amino acids. The ends were cut back, 4 bases at V and 4 bases at J, with 13 bases in the middle.

The sequence was obtained from a man aged 45-60 years with active or convalescent COVID-19. The chain carries TRBV7-3 and TRBJ1-1; D possibly corresponds to TRBD1 (5 bases). The specimen was peripheral blood. DNA for the CDR3: TGTGCCAGCAGCTCCTCTGGGGGGATCACTGAAGCTTTCTTT. Protein: CASSSSGGITEAFF.